The 22 T cell receptor beta chains below come from one sample, sequenced in a study of response to subunit inactivated influenza vaccine. Using its own MiXCR run on the RT-PCR reads, TCRdb lists one record per CDR3 protein. This table holds 700,000 to 800,000 distinct CDR3 sequences, 15% to 20% found once. This specimen consisted of PBMCs from blood, obtained 4 to 6 days after vaccination. All receptors derive from a man aged 50 to 60 who received an inactivated influenza vaccine.

The V call is TRBV7-9, the J call TRBJ2-7, with 12 nucleotides matching TRBD2. V dropped 6 bases and J dropped 7; count of bases not matched to a gene: 16. Germline V gene sequence: CDR1 SEHNR, CDR2 FQNEAQ (reference sequence). This CDR3 has 17 amino acids. DNA for the CDR3: TGTGCCAGCAGTCAAGACCCGCCTAGCGGGAGGGCGGGGGAGCAGTACTTC. Translated: CASSQDPPSGRAGEQYF.

This clonotype was recorded a few times. The rearrangement uses TRBV5-1 and TRBJ2-6; D is uncertain. Trimming removed 5 bases from V and 0 bases from J, with 12 bases in between. The CDR3 covers 16 residues. CDR1 and CDR2 (germline): SGHRS, YFSETQ. CDR3: CASREMSRSGANVLTF. The CDR3 nucleotides read TGCGCCAGCAGGGAAATGAGCCGCTCTGGGGCCAACGTCCTGACTTTC.

This clonotype was seen ten or more times. The J gene is TRBJ2-7, the V gene TRBV12-3 or TRBV12-4, with D possibly TRBD1 on 6 matching bases. The CDR3 runs to 15 residues. V lost 2 bases, J lost 3 bases, and 14 bases lay in between. The CDR3 bases are TGTGCCAGCAGTTTAAGTGGGGGCGTCAGCTACGAGCAGTACTTC. Protein: CASSLSGGVSYEQYF.

The chain uses TRBV6-2 or TRBV6-3 and TRBJ2-7; unclear D gene. This CDR3 comprises 14 residues. CDR1 is MNHEY and CDR2 is SVGEGT in the germline V gene. The germline V and J ends were trimmed by 4 bases and 0 bases, with 10 bases remaining between them. Here the CDR3 DNA reads TGTGCCAGCAGTTCGGCCCCCAGCTCCTACGAGCAGTACTTC. Amino acids: CASSSAPSSYEQYF.

The sample holds many counts of this clonotype. The chain links TRBV6-1 to TRBJ2-1; D perhaps matches TRBD1 (5 bases). This CDR3 spans 13 amino acids. V was clipped by 6 bases and J by 6 bases, with 12 bases between them. Germline V gene lookup returns CDR1 MNHNS and CDR2 SASEGT. CDR3 nucleotide sequence: TGTGCCAGCAGCGAGACAGAGGCCAATGAGCAGTTCTTC. Protein: CASSETEANEQFF.

This clonotype was seen a few times. The chain is built from TRBV27 and TRBJ2-7; TRBD2 aligns across 9 bases. V shed 5 bases, J shed 0 bases, and the junction held 8 bases outside the gene matches. The V gene's germline CDR1 is MNHEY and CDR2 SMNVEV (reference sequence). This CDR3 spans 16 amino acids. The CDR3 bases are TGTGCCAGCAGTCCCATAGCGGGAGCCGGCTCCTACGAGCAGTACTTC. As protein: CASSPIAGAGSYEQYF.

This clonotype was seen many times. CDR3 loop: CASSRGGDTQYF. CDR3 in DNA: TGTGCCAGCAGTCGGGGAGGAGATACGCAGTATTTT. The chain has TRBV5-6 and TRBJ2-3; possible D gene TRBD2, 6 bases. The V end was cut by 5 bases, the J end by 5 bases, with 9 bases between. The CDR3 runs to 12 residues. Per germline, CDR1 SGHDT and CDR2 YYEEEE. The full variable domain, completed using reference TRBV5-6 and TRBJ2-3, is DAGVTQSPTHLIKTRGQQVTLRCSPKSGHDTVSWYQQALGQGPQFIFQYYEEEERQRGNFPDRFSGHQFPNYSSELNVNALLLGDSALYLCASSRGGDTQYFGPGTRLTVL.

This clonotype was seen a handful of times. This chain links TRBV30 with TRBJ1-4; 8 nucleotides agree with TRBD1. Per germline, CDR1 GTSNPN and CDR2 SVGIG (reference sequence). The CDR3 covers 14 residues. V dropped 2 bases and J dropped 8; count of bases not matched to a gene: 7. The DNA for the CDR3 is TGTGCCTGGAGTCGGACAGGGCTCAGAGAAAAACTGTTTTTT. Amino acid sequence: CAWSRTGLREKLFF.

This clonotype was recorded a few times. The chain links TRBV5-4 to TRBJ1-2; the D gene is possibly TRBD1 (5 bases). The length of the CDR3 is 13 residues. The V and J ends lost 5 bases and 2 bases respectively, with 10 bases between them. Germline CDR1 is SGHNT and CDR2 is YYREEE (reference sequence). The CDR3 here is CASRQGTNYGYTF. CDR3 bases: TGTGCCAGCAGACAAGGGACCAACTATGGCTACACCTTC.

This clonotype was seen only a few times. V gene TRBV27 combines with J gene TRBJ1-1; no firm D call. V lost 8 bases, J lost 0 bases, and 10 bases lay in between. Germline V gene lookup returns CDR1 MNHEY and CDR2 SMNVEV (reference sequence). The CDR3 sequence is 13 residues long. The CDR3 reads CASGSRVNTEAFF. CDR3 sequence (DNA): TGTGCCAGCGGAAGTCGCGTGAACACTGAAGCTTTCTTT.

The chain employs TRBV29-1 and TRBJ2-3, with D possibly being TRBD1 (8 bases). The CDR3 covers 15 residues. The V gene lost 5 bases and the J gene lost 3 bases, with 18 bases spanning the gap. Germline V gene lookup returns CDR1 SQVTM and CDR2 ANQGSEA. CDR3 bases: TGCAGCGTTCGGGGAGGGACAGGTATAACAGATACGCAGTATTTT. The encoded protein is CSVRGGTGITDTQYF.

In this sample, this clonotype turned up a few times. The chain has TRBV12-3 or TRBV12-4 and TRBJ2-1; the match to TRBD2 covers 8 bases. V lost 6 bases, J lost 10 bases, and 11 bases stayed unmatched. This CDR3 has 14 residues. The CDR3 bases are TGTGCCAGCAGAGACAACGGACTAGCCGGCGAGCAGTTCTTC. Its translation: CASRDNGLAGEQFF.

J is TRBJ2-1 and V is TRBV6-2 or TRBV6-3, with D tentatively TRBD1 (6 bases). Trimming stripped 4 bases from V and 7 bases from J, with 14 bases between. In germline, CDR1 is MNHEY, CDR2 SVGEGT. CDR3 size: 14 residues. The CDR3 coding sequence is TGTGCCAGCAGTTCGCTGGGGGCCGGGAATGAGCAGTTCTTC. Protein product: CASSSLGAGNEQFF.

The sample holds a few counts of this clonotype. The chain employs TRBV4-1 and TRBJ1-6; 9 bases map to TRBD1. Looked up from germline, CDR1 is MGHRA and CDR2 is YSYEKL. This CDR3 is built from 18 residues. Losses at the gene ends were 1 base for V and 4 bases for J; bases not matched to a gene: 8. CDR3 sequence reads: CASSQARRGTGYNSPLHF. Written as DNA, the CDR3 is TGCGCCAGCAGCCAAGCTCGCCGCGGGACAGGGTATAATTCACCCCTCCACTTT.

This clonotype came up a few times. V gene TRBV5-1 combines with J gene TRBJ2-5, with D maybe TRBD1 (5 bases). V lost 1 base to trimming and J lost 4 bases, with 11 bases between them. In germline, CDR1 is SGHRS, CDR2 YFSETQ. This CDR3 comprises 14 residues. CDR3 amino acids: CASSLMERGETQYF. The DNA of the CDR3 is TGCGCCAGCAGCTTGATGGAAAGGGGAGAGACCCAGTACTTC.

The rearrangement links TRBV20-1 to TRBJ2-7; 10 bases are shared with TRBD1. Trimming removed 2 bases from V and 12 bases from J; junction bases left unmatched: 16. Germline-derived CDR1 and CDR2 are DFQATT and SNEGSKA (reference sequence). The CDR3 is 15 residues long. DNA of the CDR3: TGCAGTGCTAGACCTATCTCCGGGACAGGGGCCCAAGGGTACTTC. Its protein is CSARPISGTGAQGYF.

This clonotype appeared once. The chain has TRBV3-1 and TRBJ2-7, with D hard to call. V lost 1 base to trimming and J lost 5 bases, with 12 bases between them. The CDR3 loop spans 14 amino acids. Germline V gene data show CDR1 as LGHDT and CDR2 as YNNKEL (reference sequence). The CDR3 is CASSQVGLKDEQYF. As DNA, the CDR3 is TGTGCCAGCAGCCAAGTCGGATTGAAAGACGAGCAGTACTTC.

The sample holds a few counts of this clonotype. The J gene is TRBJ1-2, the V gene TRBV6-5; D unresolved. Trimming removed 4 bases from V and 4 bases from J, with 10 bases in between. The CDR3 is 13 amino acids. Per the germline V gene, CDR1 is MNHEY and CDR2 is SVGAGI. CDR3 amino acids: CASSSRPIYGYTF. The CDR3 DNA sequence: TGTGCCAGCAGTTCCAGGCCCATCTATGGCTACACCTTC.

This chain joins TRBV10-3 and TRBJ2-3; a possible D gene is TRBD2 (5 bases). Trimming stripped 6 bases from V and 6 bases from J, with 19 bases between. Germline loops: CDR1 ENHRY, CDR2 SYGVKD. The CDR3 runs to 15 residues. CDR3 protein: CAISGGVGRGDTQYF. The DNA for the CDR3 is TGTGCCATCAGCGGAGGTGTAGGGAGAGGGGATACGCAGTATTTT.

The chain uses TRBV5-1 and TRBJ2-2, with TRBD2 matching 8 bases. CDR1 and CDR2 (germline): SGHRS, YFSETQ. J was trimmed by 5 bases and V by 4 bases; bases with no gene match: 4. CDR3 size: 14 residues. The CDR3 reads CASSLSGKTGELFF. The CDR3, as DNA: TGCGCCAGCAGCCTTAGCGGGAAGACCGGGGAGCTGTTTTTT.

CDR3 region: CASSQDPFGQNEKLFF. CDR3 nucleotides: TGCGCCAGCAGCCAAGACCCTTTTGGGCAGAATGAAAAACTGTTTTTT. V and J are TRBV4-3 and TRBJ1-4; D remains unclear. From germline, CDR1 is LGHNA and CDR2 YSLEER. This CDR3 spans 16 amino acids. V lost 0 bases to trimming and J lost 5 bases, with 13 bases between them.

This clonotype was detected many times. The chain is built from TRBV20-1 and TRBJ2-1, with D perhaps matching TRBD2 (5 bases). CDR3 length: 13 amino acids. V was clipped by 0 bases and J by 5 bases, with 8 bases between them. Germline CDR1 is DFQATT and CDR2 is SNEGSKA (reference sequence). The CDR3 loop reads CSARDRRDNEQFF. The CDR3 region has the DNA TGCAGTGCTAGAGATCGGCGGGACAATGAGCAGTTCTTC.